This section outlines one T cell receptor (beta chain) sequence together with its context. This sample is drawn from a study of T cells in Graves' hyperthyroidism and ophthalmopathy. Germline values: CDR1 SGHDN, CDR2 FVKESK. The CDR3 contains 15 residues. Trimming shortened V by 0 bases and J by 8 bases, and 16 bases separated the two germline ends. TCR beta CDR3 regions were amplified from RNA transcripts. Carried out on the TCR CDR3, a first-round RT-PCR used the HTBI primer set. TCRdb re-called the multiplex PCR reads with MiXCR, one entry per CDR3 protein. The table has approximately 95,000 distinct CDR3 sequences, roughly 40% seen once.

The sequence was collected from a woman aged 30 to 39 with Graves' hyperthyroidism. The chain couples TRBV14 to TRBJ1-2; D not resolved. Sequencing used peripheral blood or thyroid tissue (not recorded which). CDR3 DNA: TGTGCCAGCAGCCAAGACCGACTAGCGGAAGCGGGCTACACCTTC. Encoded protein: CASSQDRLAEAGYTF.